One and the same sample provided the 32 T cell receptor beta chains below, sequenced in a study of cytomegalovirus exposure and HLA in healthy donors. Primers included in the PCR were 60 Vbeta and 13 Jbeta primers. Some clones are missing from TCRdb's copy, which holds only in-frame ones; the method was immunoSEQ multiplex PCR. The table has roughly 120,000 clones, 75% seen once. Sequencing used PBMCs. The receptors here all came from a woman in her thirties or forties in good health and CMV-seropositive.

The chain links TRBV6-1 to TRBJ1-2; D remains ambiguous. CDR3 length: 13 residues. The ends were cut back, 5 bases at V and 4 bases at J, with 11 bases in the middle. Germline V lookup: CDR1 MNHNS, CDR2 SASEGT. Here the CDR3 DNA reads TGTGCCAGCAGTCCCACACGGAGCTATGGCTACACCTTC. This encodes CASSPTRSYGYTF.

The V and J genes are TRBV9 and TRBJ2-3, with no clear D. CDR1 is SGDLS and CDR2 is YYNGEE in the germline V gene. This CDR3 is built from 13 residues. The V end was cut by 4 bases, the J end by 2 bases, with 8 bases between. The CDR3 DNA reads as TGTGCCAGCAGCCCCCCGTCCACAGATACGCAGTATTTT. This encodes CASSPPSTDTQYF.

CDR3 sequence reads: CASSFGTDTQYF. For the CDR3, the DNA is TGTGCCAGCAGCTTCGGCACAGATACGCAGTATTTT. The chain joins TRBV7-9 to TRBJ2-3; D is ambiguous. The CDR3 spans 12 residues. Deletions cut 3 bases from V and 1 base from J, with 2 bases between. Germline V CDR1 and CDR2: SEHNR, FQNEAQ (reference sequence).

The V and J genes are TRBV19 and TRBJ1-1; D is perhaps TRBD1 (6 bases). Germline V gives CDR1 LNHDA, CDR2 SQIVND (reference sequence). This CDR3 has 11 amino acids. V was shortened by 6 bases and J by 11 bases, with 13 bases between the two germline ends. The CDR3 reads CASRNQGWAFF. The CDR3 DNA reads TGTGCCAGTAGGAATCAGGGGTGGGCTTTCTTT.

V usage is TRBV18 and J usage is TRBJ1-4, with D tentatively TRBD1 (6 bases). V was cut by 5 bases and J by 3 bases, with 19 bases left in between. The CDR3 is 17 residues long. Germline V gives CDR1 KGHSH, CDR2 LQKENI. This CDR3 reads CASSADRQASPNEKLFF. The CDR3 DNA reads TGTGCCAGCTCAGCAGACAGGCAGGCTTCACCTAATGAAAAACTGTTTTTT.

The chain joins TRBV30 to TRBJ1-5; possible D gene TRBD1, 5 bases. V dropped 0 bases and J dropped 3 bases, with 9 bases sitting between them. This CDR3 spans 14 amino acids. The germline gives CDR1 GTSNPN, CDR2 SVGIG (reference sequence). This CDR3 reads CAWSVSGLNQPQHF. CDR3 DNA: TGTGCCTGGAGTGTATCAGGGCTCAATCAGCCCCAGCATTTT.

This sequence joins TRBV2 and TRBJ2-2; D is perhaps TRBD1 (6 bases). CDR1 and CDR2 (germline): SNHLY, FYNNEI. The CDR3 covers 14 residues. V lost 6 bases and J lost 1, with 9 bases in between. The CDR3 region is CASRTDRNTGELFF. In nucleotides, the CDR3 is TGTGCCAGCAGGACGGACAGGAACACCGGGGAGCTGTTTTTT.

The rearrangement joins TRBV30 to TRBJ1-1; no reliable D call. This CDR3 has 11 residues. Trimming cost V 4 bases and J 5 bases, with 8 bases left between them. Per germline, CDR1 GTSNPN and CDR2 SVGIG (reference sequence). CDR3 amino acids: CAWIPRTEAFF. The CDR3, as DNA: TGTGCCTGGATTCCTAGGACTGAAGCTTTCTTT. The whole variable domain, remainder taken from reference TRBV30 and TRBJ1-1, is SQTIHQWPATLVQPVGSPLSLECTVEGTSNPNLYWYRQAAGRGLQLLFYSVGIGQISSEVPQNLSASRPQDRQFILSSKKLLLSDSGFYLCAWIPRTEAFFGQGTRLTVV.

This rearrangement joins TRBV6-1 to TRBJ1-1, with D unresolved. This CDR3 is built from 11 residues. Germline V CDR1 and CDR2: MNHNS, SASEGT. The CDR3 sequence is CARGEAGEAFF. The CDR3 DNA follows: TGTGCAAGAGGAGAGGCGGGTGAAGCTTTCTTT.

J is TRBJ2-2 and V is TRBV7-3; no definite D call. Germline V gives CDR1 SGHTA, CDR2 FQGTGA. The CDR3 covers 12 residues. Trimming shortened V by 6 bases and J by 2 bases, and 4 bases separated the two germline ends. The CDR3 coding sequence is TGTGCCAGCAGAACAAACACCGGGGAGCTGTTTTTT. Amino acids: CASRTNTGELFF.

J is TRBJ2-7 and V is TRBV5-6, with a possible D match to TRBD2 (5 bases). CDR3 length equals 15 residues. Trimming shortened V by 4 bases and J by 0 bases, and 14 bases separated the two germline ends. The V gene's germline CDR1 is SGHDT and CDR2 YYEEEE. The CDR3 DNA is TGTGCCAGCAGCAGGACGGGATCCAACTCCTACGAGCAGTACTTC. It encodes CASSRTGSNSYEQYF.

CDR3 DNA sequence: TGTGCCAGCAGCCGCTTTGGGGGGGCCACCGGGGAGCTGTTTTTT. It is translated as CASSRFGGATGELFF. The rearrangement links TRBV7-9 to TRBJ2-2; D is possibly TRBD2 (7 bases). CDR1 and CDR2 (germline): SEHNR, FQNEAQ (reference sequence). V was trimmed by 5 bases and J by 4 bases, leaving 14 bases between them. The CDR3 runs 15 residues.

The chain couples TRBV27 to TRBJ2-7, with D perhaps TRBD2 (6 bases). The germline V gene encodes CDR1 MNHEY and CDR2 SMNVEV (reference sequence). The V and J ends lost 4 bases and 5 bases respectively, with 18 bases between them. This CDR3 is built from 15 residues. The CDR3 nucleotides read TGTGCCAGCAGTTCTCAAGGAGGGTCGGTCGACGAGCAGTACTTC. Translating gives CASSSQGGSVDEQYF.

The V gene is TRBV2, the J gene TRBJ2-5; D call uncertain. The last part of the DNA fits TRBJ2-7 better; the J call may be wrong. The germline V gene has CDR1 SNHLY and CDR2 FYNNEI. CDR3 size: 10 residues. The CDR3 sequence is CATRNYEQYF. DNA of the CDR3: TGTGCCACCCGAAATTACGAGCAGTACTTC.

This clone appeared once. The chain carries TRBV2 and TRBJ1-5, with D possibly matching TRBD1 (5 bases). The length of the CDR3 is 13 residues. In germline, CDR1 is SNHLY, CDR2 FYNNEI. V lost 6 bases, J lost 4 bases, and 10 bases lay in between. This CDR3 is CASRYRLNQPQHF. CDR3 DNA: TGTGCCAGCAGGTACAGGCTTAATCAGCCCCAGCATTTT.

V and J are TRBV4-3 and TRBJ1-3; unclear D gene. Germline V gene data show CDR1 as LGHNA and CDR2 as YSLEER. The V and J ends lost 0 bases and 0 bases respectively, with 12 bases between them. The CDR3 runs 17 residues. The CDR3 here is CASSQDRPNYSGNTIYF. The DNA for the CDR3 is TGCGCCAGCAGCCAAGATCGGCCCAACTACTCTGGAAACACCATATATTTT.

V and J are TRBV7-6 and TRBJ1-6, with a tentative D call TRBD1 (5 bases). Germline V gene data show CDR1 as SGHVS and CDR2 as FNYEAQ. Trimming cost V 3 bases and J 6 bases, with 9 bases left between them. This CDR3 spans 14 amino acids. The CDR3 is CASSFQGFNSPLHF. As DNA, the CDR3 is TGTGCCAGCAGCTTCCAGGGTTTTAATTCACCCCTCCACTTT. Full variable domain (outside the CDR3, taken from reference TRBV7-6 and TRBJ1-6): GAGVSQSPRYKVTKRGQDVALRCDPISGHVSLYWYRQALGQGPEFLTYFNYEAQQDKSGLPNDRFSAERPEGSISTLTIQRTEQRDSAMYRCASSFQGFNSPLHFGNGTRLTVT.

This chain links TRBV27 with TRBJ2-7; maybe TRBD1 (6 bases). The CDR3 contains 12 residues. The germline gives CDR1 MNHEY, CDR2 SMNVEV (reference sequence). Trimming took off 3 bases at V and 7 bases at J, with 10 bases between the two ends. DNA for the CDR3: TGTGCCAGCAGTTTTGGGACAAGGGAGCAGTACTTC. Its protein is CASSFGTREQYF.

This clone came up a few times. V usage is TRBV7-8 and J usage is TRBJ2-3; the match to TRBD2 covers 9 bases. The germline V gene encodes CDR1 SGHVS and CDR2 FQNEAQ. This CDR3 is built from 14 residues. The trim removed 4 bases at V and 5 bases at J, leaving 4 bases unmatched. In DNA form, the CDR3 reads TGTGCCAGCAGCTCGTCACTAGCGGGAGATACGCAGTATTTT. This codes for CASSSSLAGDTQYF.

V is TRBV10-3 and J is TRBJ2-1; 12 nucleotides match TRBD2. Germline CDR1 is ENHRY and CDR2 is SYGVKD. Germline trimming cut 7 bases from V and 9 bases from J; bases unmatched to any gene: 7. This CDR3 has 14 residues. The CDR3, as DNA: TGTGCCATCACTGGACTAGCGGGGAGGGGTGAGCAGTTCTTC. As protein: CAITGLAGRGEQFF.

This clone was counted a few times. V is TRBV27 and J is TRBJ1-2; D remains unclear. The CDR3 extends over 14 amino acids. V lost 8 bases, J lost 2 bases, and 15 bases lay in between. The germline gives CDR1 MNHEY, CDR2 SMNVEV (reference sequence). CDR3 in amino acids: CASRSWGANYGYTF. The CDR3 DNA is TGTGCCAGCCGATCCTGGGGAGCGAACTATGGCTACACCTTC.

The chain joins TRBV2 to TRBJ1-2; 8 positions agree with TRBD1. The germline V gene encodes CDR1 SNHLY and CDR2 FYNNEI. This CDR3 spans 15 amino acids. With 4 bases clipped from V and 0 bases from J, the junction kept 4 bases outside the gene matches. The CDR3 DNA reads TGTGCCAGCAGTGCCAGGACAGGGTCTAACTATGGCTACACCTTC. Translation: CASSARTGSNYGYTF.

A single count supports this clone. The genes are TRBV9 and TRBJ1-2; D call uncertain. V was clipped by 0 bases and J by 7 bases, with 7 bases between them. Germline CDR1 SGDLS, CDR2 YYNGEE. This CDR3 has 12 residues. CDR3 loop: CASSVGEVGYTF. As DNA, the CDR3 is TGTGCCAGCAGCGTAGGGGAGGTTGGCTACACCTTC. The full variable domain, in which reference TRBV9 and TRBJ1-2 provide the parts outside the CDR3, is DSGVTQTPKHLITATGQRVTLRCSPRSGDLSVYWYQQSLDQGLQFLIQYYNGEERAKGNILERFSAQQFPDLHSELNLSSLELGDSALYFCASSVGEVGYTFGSGTRLTVV.

The J gene is TRBJ2-7, the V gene TRBV28, with a tentative D call TRBD2 (6 bases). This CDR3 is 12 amino acids long. The ends were cut back, 7 bases at V and 2 bases at J, with 9 bases in the middle. The germline gives CDR1 MDHEN, CDR2 SYDVKM. CDR3 in DNA: TGTGCCAGCACTCCTAGCGCCTACGAGCAGTACTTC. It encodes CASTPSAYEQYF.

The chain is built from TRBV4-3 and TRBJ2-7, with 11 bases lining up with TRBD1. The V segment lost 3 bases and the J segment 2 bases; nucleotides outside the gene matches: 6. The CDR3 is 16 amino acids. The germline V gene encodes CDR1 LGHNA and CDR2 YSLEER. CDR3 protein: CASSQEPGQGAYEQYF. CDR3 bases: TGCGCCAGCAGCCAGGAACCGGGACAGGGGGCCTACGAGCAGTACTTC.

This chain links TRBV14 with TRBJ1-5; no reliable D call. The germline V and J ends were trimmed by 4 bases and 3 bases, with 10 bases remaining between them. The CDR3 has 14 amino acids. Per germline, CDR1 SGHDN and CDR2 FVKESK. For the CDR3, the DNA is TGTGCCAGCAGCCGCCCAGGAATCAATCAGCCCCAGCATTTT. It encodes CASSRPGINQPQHF.

This clone was picked up one time. The J gene is TRBJ2-5, the V gene TRBV28; tentative D call: TRBD1 (6 bases). V lost 5 bases and J 1 base, leaving 11 bases between the germline ends. CDR1 MDHEN and CDR2 SYDVKM come from the germline V gene. The CDR3 is made up of 14 amino acids. CDR3 in amino acids: CASSGQGTQETQYF. For the CDR3, the DNA is TGTGCCAGCAGTGGTCAGGGGACCCAAGAGACCCAGTACTTC.

The V gene is TRBV7-9, the J gene TRBJ1-2, with a weak D call TRBD1 (5 bases). Between the trimmed V and J ends, which lost 4 bases and 2 bases, there was a span of 8 bases. Germline V gives CDR1 SEHNR, CDR2 FQNEAQ (reference sequence). The CDR3 is 13 amino acids. CDR3 amino acids: CASSSDKNYGYTF. CDR3 nucleotides: TGTGCCAGCAGCTCGGACAAAAACTATGGCTACACCTTC.

The rearrangement joins TRBV7-6 to TRBJ1-6; maybe TRBD1 (6 bases). V was trimmed by 8 bases and J by 5 bases, leaving 10 bases between them. Germline V gene data show CDR1 as SGHVS and CDR2 as FNYEAQ. CDR3 length equals 13 residues. CDR3 sequence: CASGAGDNSPLHF. The CDR3 bases are TGTGCCAGCGGGGCAGGGGATAATTCACCCCTCCACTTT.

J is TRBJ2-7 and V is TRBV25-1; 7 bases agree with TRBD1. The CDR3 length is 14 residues. CDR1 and CDR2 from the germline V gene are MGHDK and SYGVNS. The V segment lost 4 bases and the J segment 2 bases; nucleotides outside the gene matches: 5. CDR3 sequence: CASSAPGQAYEQYF. CDR3 nucleotides: TGTGCCAGCAGTGCGCCCGGACAGGCCTACGAGCAGTACTTC.

V gene TRBV30 combines with J gene TRBJ2-7; TRBD2 is a possible D gene (6 bases). This CDR3 region has 15 residues. Trimming pared 1 base from V and 2 bases from J, leaving 15 bases between. Germline CDR1 and CDR2: GTSNPN and SVGIG (reference sequence). In DNA, the CDR3 is TGTGCCTGGAGTGCCGGGACTTTCTATCCCTACGAGCAGTACTTC. This sequence encodes CAWSAGTFYPYEQYF.

This rearrangement joins TRBV29-1 to TRBJ1-1; a weak D match, TRBD1 (5 bases). V was trimmed by 2 bases and J by 8 bases, leaving 12 bases between them. The CDR3 length is 12 residues. Germline CDR1 and CDR2: SQVTM and ANQGSEA. CDR3 sequence (DNA): TGCAGCGTTGAACGGTACAACAGGGAAGCTTTCTTT. It yields the protein CSVERYNREAFF. The variable domain in full, completed from reference TRBV29-1 and TRBJ1-1, reads SAVISQKPSRDICQRGTSLTIQCQVDSQVTMMFWYRQQPGQSLTLIATANQGSEATYESGFVIDKFPISRPNLTFSTLTVSNMSPEDSSIYLCSVERYNREAFFGQGTRLTVV.